The 7 T cell receptor beta chains below were found in one sample sequenced in a study of T cell responses to AZD1222 COVID-19 vaccine. The method was immunoSEQ multiplex PCR; TCRdb's version includes in-frame clones alone and lacks a portion of them. Of over 150,000 clones listed, roughly 88% are singletons. Source: peripheral blood, taken on day 0 of AZD1222 vaccination. The receptors were gathered from an adult in good health.

CDR3 DNA sequence: TGTGCCTGGAGTGGTCGGACCGGGCCCCTCAATCAGCCCCAGCATTTT. Encoded protein: CAWSGRTGPLNQPQHF. The chain is built from TRBV30 and TRBJ1-5; no definite D call. Germline V gene lookup returns CDR1 GTSNPN and CDR2 SVGIG (reference sequence). Trimming took off 1 base at V and 3 bases at J, with 16 bases between the two ends. The CDR3 totals 16 residues.

The chain joins TRBV7-2 to TRBJ2-5; weak D call: TRBD1 (6 bases). Germline-derived CDR1 and CDR2 are SGHTA and FQGNSA. Trimming shortened V by 2 bases and J by 2 bases, and 9 bases separated the two germline ends. This CDR3 is built from 14 residues. CDR3 sequence (DNA): TGTGCCAGCAGCTTATGGGGGCAACAAGAGACCCAGTACTTC. Translated: CASSLWGQQETQYF.

V is TRBV7-8 and J is TRBJ2-7, with D tentatively TRBD2 (5 bases). Germline V gene sequence: CDR1 SGHVS, CDR2 FQNEAQ. V lost 0 bases and J lost 3, with 9 bases in between. This CDR3 spans 14 amino acids. CDR3 sequence: CASSLAEANYEQYF. The CDR3 bases are TGTGCCAGCAGCTTAGCGGAGGCGAACTACGAGCAGTACTTC.

The rearrangement joins TRBV27 to TRBJ2-7, with D tentatively TRBD1 or TRBD2 (5 bases each). The CDR3 contains 15 residues. Trimming left V 4 bases short and J 2 bases short, with 15 bases between. Per the germline V gene, CDR1 is MNHEY and CDR2 is SMNVEV (reference sequence). CDR3 nucleotides: TGTGCCAGCAGTTCCCCGGGACGTTCCACCTACGAGCAGTACTTC. Its protein is CASSSPGRSTYEQYF.

The V and J genes are TRBV18 and TRBJ1-1; 8 bases fit TRBD1. The CDR3 extends over 12 amino acids. Germline V CDR1 and CDR2: KGHSH, LQKENI. J lost 4 bases, V lost 8 bases, and 3 bases had no gene match. The CDR3 nucleotides are TGTGCCAGCGGGACAGGAGGCACTGAAGCTTTCTTT. Its protein product is CASGTGGTEAFF.

The chain links TRBV19 to TRBJ1-5; D is unresolved. Trimming cost V 6 bases and J 4 bases, with 13 bases left between them. This CDR3 is built from 14 residues. CDR1 is LNHDA, CDR2 SQIVND, per germline (reference sequence). CDR3 nucleotides: TGTGCCAGTAGCCCCAACAGAGCTAATCAGCCCCAGCATTTT. Its translation is CASSPNRANQPQHF.

This chain joins TRBV5-6 and TRBJ1-1; 10 nucleotides line up with TRBD1. This CDR3 is 16 amino acids long. In germline, CDR1 is SGHDT, CDR2 YYEEEE. The V and J ends lost 0 bases and 6 bases, in that order; junction bases with no gene match: 8. The CDR3: CASSLEGDRGSPEAFF. In nucleotides, the CDR3 is TGTGCCAGCAGCTTGGAAGGGGACAGGGGCTCCCCTGAAGCTTTCTTT.